One sample yielded the 16 T cell receptor beta chains listed below, sequenced in a study of blood T cell repertoires in COVID-19. The repertoire was sequenced with immunoSEQ multiplex PCR; TCRdb's copy has only in-frame clones and lacks some. Of about 25,000 clones in the sample, 82% were seen once. Material for sequencing was peripheral blood. The receptors were sampled from a man of 80 years or more with active or convalescent COVID-19.

This clone was seen once. The chain combines TRBV6-5 with TRBJ1-2, with 7 bases matching TRBD1. CDR1 MNHEY and CDR2 SVGAGI come from the germline V gene. The CDR3 runs to 14 residues. V shed 7 bases, J shed 4 bases, and the junction held 9 bases outside the gene matches. The CDR3, as DNA: TGTGCCAGCAACACATGGACAGGAGGCTATGGCTACACCTTC. This sequence encodes CASNTWTGGYGYTF.

This sequence joins TRBV11-2 and TRBJ2-1, with D maybe TRBD2 (5 bases). The CDR3 is 19 residues long. Trimming stripped 0 bases from V and 1 base from J, with 19 bases between. Germline V gene data show CDR1 as SGHAT and CDR2 as FQNNGV. The CDR3 nucleotides are TGTGCCAGCAGCTTAGATGGGAGCGCCGGTGTTCAATCCTACAATGAGCAGTTCTTC. The encoded protein is CASSLDGSAGVQSYNEQFF. The full variable domain, in which reference TRBV11-2 and TRBJ2-1 provide the parts outside the CDR3, is EAGVAQSPRYKIIEKRQSVAFWCNPISGHATLYWYQQILGQGPKLLIQFQNNGVVDDSQLPKDRFSAERLKGVDSTLKIQPAKLEDSAVYLCASSLDGSAGVQSYNEQFFGPGTRLTVL.

Details on this clone: A read error may produce the germline difference seen at one junction end. J is TRBJ2-1 and V is TRBV5-8; weak D call: TRBD1 (6 bases). This CDR3 has 16 amino acids. Germline assignment: CDR1 SGHTS and CDR2 YDEGEE. The CDR3 loop is CVSSTDSPTFYNEQFF. The CDR3 DNA reads as TGTGTCAGCAGCACGGACAGTCCCACCTTCTACAATGAGCAGTTCTTC.

This chain joins TRBV10-3 and TRBJ2-3, with 8 bases that match TRBD2. J was trimmed by 3 bases and V by 6 bases; bases with no gene match: 23. The CDR3 runs to 20 residues. Germline CDR1 ENHRY, CDR2 SYGVKD. The CDR3 sequence: CAISVPHGLARRALTDTQYF. Written as DNA, the CDR3 is TGTGCCATCAGCGTCCCCCACGGACTAGCCCGTAGAGCCCTTACAGATACGCAGTATTTT.

The V call is TRBV10-3, the J call TRBJ1-5; D uncertain. Trimming left V 6 bases short and J 9 bases short, with 15 bases between. This CDR3 contains 13 residues. Germline loops: CDR1 ENHRY, CDR2 SYGVKD. The CDR3 loop reads CAISSDGDGPQHF. CDR3 DNA sequence: TGTGCCATCAGCTCAGACGGGGATGGGCCCCAGCATTTT.

The chain recombines TRBV6-5 with TRBJ2-1, with 11 bases lining up with TRBD2. V shed 8 bases and J 8 bases; nucleotides not matched to a gene: 8. Per the germline V gene, CDR1 is MNHEY and CDR2 is SVGAGI. This CDR3 has 14 amino acids. CDR3 nucleotide sequence: TGTGCCAGCCTAATAGCGGGGGGGGCCCATGAGCAGTTCTTC. This encodes CASLIAGGAHEQFF.

V is TRBV7-8 and J is TRBJ2-3; maybe TRBD1 (6 bases). This CDR3 region has 17 residues. Trimming left V 1 base short and J 0 bases short, with 14 bases between. The germline CDR1 and CDR2 sequences are SGHVS and FQNEAQ. As DNA, the CDR3 is TGTGCCAGCAGCTTAGGCCTCGGGACAACTAGCACAGATACGCAGTATTTT. This gives the protein CASSLGLGTTSTDTQYF.

This clone is labeled as medium-sized. V gene TRBV25-1 combines with J gene TRBJ1-1, with D unclear. This CDR3 region has 11 residues. Germline-derived CDR1 and CDR2 are MGHDK and SYGVNS. Trimming took 7 bases from V and 5 from J, leaving 8 bases between them. The CDR3: CASIGGTEAFF. CDR3 bases: TGTGCCAGCATTGGAGGGACTGAAGCTTTCTTT.

The chain couples TRBV6-5 to TRBJ2-7; no definite D call. This CDR3 has 11 residues. CDR1 is MNHEY and CDR2 is SVGAGI in the germline V gene. The ends were cut back, 3 bases at V and 6 bases at J, with 6 bases in the middle. In DNA, the CDR3 is TGTGCCAGCAGTTATGCAGGCGAGCAGTACTTC. Translation gives CASSYAGEQYF.

The rearrangement joins TRBV6-5 to TRBJ1-2; 9 bases fit TRBD1. V lost 10 bases to trimming and J lost 6 bases; unmatched junction nucleotides: 9. This CDR3 region has 13 residues. The germline gives CDR1 MNHEY, CDR2 SVGAGI. CDR3 nucleotides: TGTGCCACCTACAGGGGGCCGGGGGATGGCTACACCTTC. As protein: CATYRGPGDGYTF.

The chain uses TRBV15 and TRBJ1-5; D is possibly TRBD1 (6 bases). This CDR3 has 13 residues. CDR1 is LNHNV, CDR2 YYDKDF, per germline (reference sequence). With 0 bases removed from V and 6 bases from J, the gap between germline ends came to 6 bases. CDR3 residues: CATSRDRGQPQHF. Here the CDR3 DNA reads TGTGCCACCAGCAGAGACAGGGGTCAGCCCCAGCATTTT.

The chain joins TRBV6-1 to TRBJ2-3, with D hard to call. Germline CDR1 is MNHNS and CDR2 is SASEGT. The CDR3 extends over 15 amino acids. V was cut by 7 bases and J by 0 bases, with 14 bases left in between. This CDR3 reads CASTPPYRSTDTQYF. Written as DNA, the CDR3 is TGTGCCAGCACCCCCCCCTACCGTAGCACAGATACGCAGTATTTT.

Judged by abundance, this clone is medium-sized. The rearrangement links TRBV6-1 to TRBJ1-2; D not certain. The length of the CDR3 is 17 residues. Trimming stripped 1 base from V and 6 bases from J, with 21 bases between. The germline V gene encodes CDR1 MNHNS and CDR2 SASEGT. The CDR3 nucleotides are TGTGCCAGCAGTGAAGAGCGGGGTATCCCTCCTATGGATGGCTACACCTTC. Translating gives CASSEERGIPPMDGYTF.

This sequence joins TRBV7-9 and TRBJ1-2; 7 bases are shared with TRBD1. V shed 1 base, J shed 0 bases, and the junction held 5 bases outside the gene matches. Germline values: CDR1 SEHNR, CDR2 FQNEAQ (reference sequence). The CDR3 has 16 residues. The CDR3 region has the DNA TGTGCCAGCAGCTTAGGCGCAGGGGGAGCTAACTATGGCTACACCTTC. Translated, it gives CASSLGAGGANYGYTF.

This clone is termed medium-sized (0.01 to 0.1%). The chain uses TRBV5-4 and TRBJ2-7, with 10 bases fitting TRBD2. Germline CDR1 and CDR2: SGHNT and YYREEE (reference sequence). The CDR3 spans 13 residues. The CDR3 DNA follows: TGTGCCAGCAGCTCGACCGGGACTAGCGCCTACGTGGTC. Translation gives CASSSTGTSAYVV.

The V gene is TRBV28, the J gene TRBJ2-7, with 10 nucleotides matching TRBD1. The CDR3 runs to 16 residues. From germline, CDR1 is MDHEN and CDR2 SYDVKM. V dropped 6 bases and J dropped 4; count of bases not matched to a gene: 12. The CDR3 sequence: CASSPPPGQGGYEQYF. For the CDR3, the DNA is TGTGCCAGCAGCCCTCCTCCCGGACAGGGGGGATACGAGCAGTACTTC.